This T cell receptor beta chain comes out of a study of T-cell memory formation after mild COVID-19. The wider study: Across donors, TCR clusters were largely donor specific. Study-wide results and limits: Pre-infection memory held some responding clones, suggesting pre-existing cross-reactive T cells responded. A second wave of clones peaked on day 37, and their SARS-CoV-2 specificity went unconfirmed.

TCR alpha and TCR beta cDNA libraries carrying sample barcodes and UMIs were produced by 5'RACE using constant-segment primers. TCRdb recomputed calls from the 5' RACE reads with MiXCR, one row per CDR3 protein. In the table there are 89,000 or so distinct CDR3 sequences, 10% to 15% of which are singletons. The CDR3 sequence is 14 residues long. Germline V gives CDR1 MGHRA, CDR2 YSYEKL. The V gene lost 3 bases and the J gene lost 2 bases, with 11 bases spanning the gap. A word on this clonotype: What it binds is unknown.

The sequence derives from a man aged 18-30 years who had mild COVID-19 (a few samples of this study predate the infection). Cell type and time point are not known. The sample comprised PBMCs or a T cell subset sorted from them (not recorded which). This chain joins TRBV4-1 and TRBJ2-7, with D possibly matching TRBD1 (5 bases). The CDR3 is CASSQDTGTYEQYF. In DNA form, the CDR3 reads TGCGCCAGCAGCCAGGACACAGGAACCTACGAGCAGTACTTC.